The rows below give T cell receptor beta chains drawn from one sample of a study of cytomegalovirus exposure and HLA in healthy donors. Profiled with immunoSEQ multiplex PCR; TCRdb holds only in-frame clones, not every one. The table records under 200,000 clones, 60% to 85% of them present only once. The sample comprised PBMCs. Receptors originate from a male donor in good health and CMV-seropositive. Each CDR3 is given with its conserved first and last residue. D genes are given only for firm matches. Clone size is not always given. Where it is, it says once, few, many or a class for expanded clones.

clone_size | d_call | j_call | v_call | cdr3_aa
few | . | TRBJ2-7 | TRBV7-2 | CASSLDVGASDEQYF
. | . | TRBJ1-2 | TRBV7-9 | CASSFNQQDYGYTF
. | . | TRBJ2-1 | TRBV6-5 | CASSYERSYEQFF
. | TRBD1 | TRBJ1-1 | TRBV6-5 | CASSSTRGREAFF
few | TRBD1 | TRBJ1-4 | TRBV29-1 | CSASQGYGEKLFF
. | TRBD2 | TRBJ2-7 | TRBV7-2 | CASSLSSGGAYEQYF
. | . | TRBJ1-2 | TRBV7-2 | CASSSKPVGGPYGYTF
. | TRBD1 | TRBJ1-1 | TRBV4-3 | CASSHGDRVDTEAFF
few | TRBD2 | TRBJ2-1 | TRBV4-3 | CASSQALLAGGSNEQFF
. | TRBD1 | TRBJ2-5 | TRBV9 | CASSVGTGGRETQYF
. | . | TRBJ1-1 | TRBV30 | CAWAVWNTEAFF
. | . | TRBJ2-7 | TRBV6-5 | CASSYRGTYSYEQYF
. | TRBD1 | TRBJ2-5 | TRBV25-1 | CASGVGPGGGETQYF
. | . | TRBJ2-3 | TRBV30 | CALRDRSGTDTQYF
. | TRBD2 | TRBJ2-7 | TRBV11-3 | CASGSGGGFYEQYF
. | . | . | TRBV30 | CAWSEPGTPPYEQYF
. | . | TRBJ2-7 | TRBV19 | CASRTTTRSYEQYF
. | . | TRBJ1-3 | TRBV14 | CASSHVLPSGNTIYF
. | . | TRBJ1-2 | TRBV2 | CASSSQGISYGYTF
. | . | TRBJ2-7 | TRBV4-1 | CASSPSSSYEQYF
once | TRBD2 | TRBJ2-1 | TRBV5-4 | CASSLFSGGDNEQFF
. | . | TRBJ2-7 | TRBV15 | CATSRHSEAGEQYF
. | . | TRBJ2-7 | TRBV13 | CASSSQEPYEQYF
. | TRBD2 | TRBJ2-5 | TRBV13 | CASSLSVSGGKETQYF
. | TRBD2 | TRBJ2-1 | TRBV28 | CASIGTSGGQSNEQFF
. | TRBD1 | TRBJ2-3 | TRBV15 | CATSREKGQGLGTQYF
. | . | TRBJ1-5 | TRBV2 | CASSDREEDQPQHF
. | TRBD1 | TRBJ2-1 | TRBV5-1 | CASSLVGTGIDEQFF
. | . | TRBJ2-7 | TRBV4-1 | CASSQGARGGQYF
. | . | TRBJ2-3 | TRBV5-1 | CASSLSRGSTDTQYF
. | . | TRBJ2-7 | TRBV30 | CASGVGGMNEQYF
. | . | TRBJ1-6 | TRBV18 | CASSPSREGNSPLHF
few | TRBD2 | TRBJ2-2 | TRBV27 | CASRDSGGRVTGELFF
once | TRBD1 | TRBJ1-2 | TRBV5-3 | CARRVDREDGYTF
. | . | TRBJ2-4 | TRBV7-8 | CASSHDRNIQYF
. | TRBD1 | TRBJ1-1 | TRBV11-3 | CASSPGTGRTEAFF
. | TRBD2 | TRBJ2-1 | TRBV5-6 | CASRRTSGKPYNEQFF
. | . | TRBJ1-2 | TRBV4-1 | CASSQGGRNYGYTF
. | TRBD1 | TRBJ2-1 | TRBV11-2 | CASSPPSDRAPYNEQFF
. | TRBD1 | TRBJ1-2 | TRBV10-3 | CAIRETDRDAGYTF
. | . | TRBJ2-5 | TRBV6-6 | CASSYEGGETQYF
once | . | TRBJ2-7 | TRBV7-9 | CSSSPTGHEQYF
. | . | TRBJ2-3 | TRBV11-3 | CASSLRGTDTQYF
. | . | TRBJ2-7 | TRBV5-1 | CASSLPGGPYEQYF
. | . | TRBJ2-3 | TRBV29-1 | CSASGTSSTDTQYF
once | TRBD1 | TRBJ2-1 | TRBV6-1 | CASSEENRGTLSSYNEQFF
few | TRBD2 | TRBJ2-7 | TRBV14 | CASSQGGLAGDRYEQYF
. | TRBD1 | TRBJ1-4 | TRBV18 | CASSPTGGNEKLFF
few | . | TRBJ1-5 | TRBV30 | CAWSAGDHQPQHF
. | . | TRBJ2-5 | TRBV19 | CASSAGTRGEETQYF
. | . | TRBJ1-2 | TRBV9 | CASSPAEGFIANYGYTF
. | . | TRBJ1-4 | TRBV7-9 | CSSSAYGDSNEKLFF
. | . | TRBJ1-2 | TRBV27 | CASSPGLDRSGYTF
. | . | TRBJ1-1 | TRBV29-1 | CSVGGLRGVTEAFF
few | TRBD1 | TRBJ1-2 | TRBV6-6 | CAGRQGAFSDYGYTF
. | TRBD2 | TRBJ2-7 | TRBV4-3 | CASSQEVAGEAYEQYF
. | . | TRBJ1-1 | TRBV4-3 | CASSQAWGGENTEAFF